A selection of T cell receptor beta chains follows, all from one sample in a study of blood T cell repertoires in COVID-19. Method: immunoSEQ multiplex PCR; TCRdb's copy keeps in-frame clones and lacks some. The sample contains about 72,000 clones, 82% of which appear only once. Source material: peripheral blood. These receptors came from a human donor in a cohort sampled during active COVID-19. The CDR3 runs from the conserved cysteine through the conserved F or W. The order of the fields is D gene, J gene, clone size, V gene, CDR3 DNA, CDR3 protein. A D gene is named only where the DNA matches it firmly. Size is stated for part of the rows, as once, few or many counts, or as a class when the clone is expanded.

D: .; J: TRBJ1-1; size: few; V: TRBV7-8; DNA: TGTGCCAGCAGCTTACTAGGGGAGGACACTGAAGCTTTCTTT; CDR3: CASSLLGEDTEAFF
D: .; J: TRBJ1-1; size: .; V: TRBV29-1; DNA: TGCAGCGCTCTCCTTAGTGGTGAAGCTTTCTTT; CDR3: CSALLSGEAFF
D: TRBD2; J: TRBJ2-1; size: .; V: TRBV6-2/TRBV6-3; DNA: TGTGCCAGCAGCCCCGGGACTAGTTTTGAGCAGTTCTTC; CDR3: CASSPGTSFEQFF
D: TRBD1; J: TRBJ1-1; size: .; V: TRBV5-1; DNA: TGCGCCAGCAGCGCTTCAGGGGGCTGGAACACTGAAGCTTTCTTT; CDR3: CASSASGGWNTEAFF
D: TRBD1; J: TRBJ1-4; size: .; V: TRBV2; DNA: TGTGCCAGCAGAGGGGGCGGCGGGCGTGAAAAACTGTTTTTT; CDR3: CASRGGGGREKLFF
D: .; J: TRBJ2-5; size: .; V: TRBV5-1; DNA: TGCGCCAGCAGTGAACCAGGGGATGAGACCCAGTACTTC; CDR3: CASSEPGDETQYF
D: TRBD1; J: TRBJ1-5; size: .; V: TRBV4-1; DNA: TGCGCCAGCAGCCGGACAGGTGGAGGTAATCAGCCCCAGCATTTT; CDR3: CASSRTGGGNQPQHF
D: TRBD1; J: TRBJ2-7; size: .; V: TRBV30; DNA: TGTGCCTGGAGTGTACCAAGGACAGGCCCATCAGGAGAGCAGTACTTC; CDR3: CAWSVPRTGPSGEQYF
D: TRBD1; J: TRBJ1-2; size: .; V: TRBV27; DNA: TGTGCCAGCAGCAGTTTATTGACAGGGGGCTATGGCTACACCTTC; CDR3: CASSSLLTGGYGYTF
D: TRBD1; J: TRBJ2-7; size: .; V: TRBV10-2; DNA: TGCGCCAGCAGTGCTTCCCGGGACAGTTACGAGCAGTACTTC; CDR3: CASSASRDSYEQYF
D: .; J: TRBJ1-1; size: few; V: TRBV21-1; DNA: TGTGCCAGCAGAATAGGACAGAACACTGAAGCTTTCTTT; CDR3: CASRIGQNTEAFF
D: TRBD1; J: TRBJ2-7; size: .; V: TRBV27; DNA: TGTGCCAGCAGGCGCCGGGACAGGGCCTACGAGCAGTACTTC; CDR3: CASRRRDRAYEQYF
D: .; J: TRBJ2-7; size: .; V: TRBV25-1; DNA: TGTGCCAGCAGTTATACTTCACAGGGCTACGAGCAGTACTTC; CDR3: CASSYTSQGYEQYF
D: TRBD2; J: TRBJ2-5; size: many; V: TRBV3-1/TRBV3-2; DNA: TGTGCCAGCAGCCAAGATGGGAGGGGCTCAGAGACCCAGTACTTC; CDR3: CASSQDGRGSETQYF
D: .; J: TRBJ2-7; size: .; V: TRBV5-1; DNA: TGCGCCAGCAGCCTCTCGAGGCCAGACGATTACGAGCAGTACTTC; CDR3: CASSLSRPDDYEQYF
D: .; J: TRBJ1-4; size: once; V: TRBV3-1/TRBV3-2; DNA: TGTGCCAGCAGCCAAGATCCCCCAGGGGCACGGATTAATGAAAAACTGTTTTTT; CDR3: CASSQDPPGARINEKLFF
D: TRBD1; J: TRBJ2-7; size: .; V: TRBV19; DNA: TGTGCCACAGCTCCGGGACAGGGGACCTACGAGCAGTACTTC; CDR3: CATAPGQGTYEQYF
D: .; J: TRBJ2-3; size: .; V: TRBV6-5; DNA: TGTGCCAGCAAGCGAGCGGATTTCCCGTATTTT; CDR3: CASKRADFPYF
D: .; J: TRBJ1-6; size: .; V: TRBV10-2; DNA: TGCGCCAGCAACGAAGCAGGGGTTGGATCACCCCTCCACTTT; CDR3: CASNEAGVGSPLHF
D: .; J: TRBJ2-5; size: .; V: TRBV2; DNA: TGTGCCAGCCAGGGTGGGGGGGCGGAGACCCAGTACTTC; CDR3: CASQGGGAETQYF
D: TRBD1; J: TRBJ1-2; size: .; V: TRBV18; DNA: TGTGCCAGCTCACCGGGGACAGATTCCTATGGCTACACCTTC; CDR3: CASSPGTDSYGYTF
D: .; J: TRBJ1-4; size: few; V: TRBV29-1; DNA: TGCAGCGTTCGTTTCGCTAATGAAAAACTGTTTTTT; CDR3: CSVRFANEKLFF
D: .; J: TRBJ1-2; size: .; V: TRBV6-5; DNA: TGTGCCAGCAGGGGAGGGACGCTAATTCGCTATGGCTACACCTTC; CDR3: CASRGGTLIRYGYTF
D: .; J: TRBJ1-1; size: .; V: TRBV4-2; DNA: TGTGCCAGCAGCCAAGTTAGTTCCGTCGGGACTGAAGCTTTCTTT; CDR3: CASSQVSSVGTEAFF
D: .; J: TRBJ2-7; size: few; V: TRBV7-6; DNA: TGTGCCAGCAGCGGAACGGGGAATGAGCAGTACTTC; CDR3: CASSGTGNEQYF
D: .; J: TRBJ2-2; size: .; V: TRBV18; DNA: TGTGCCAGCTCACCTAAGGATCAGGGGCCGCCCCCCGGGGAGCTGTTTTTT; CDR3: CASSPKDQGPPPGELFF
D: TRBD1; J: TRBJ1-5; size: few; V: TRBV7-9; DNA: TGTGCCAGCAGCTCAGGGGGTCAGCCCCAGCATTTT; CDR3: CASSSGGQPQHF
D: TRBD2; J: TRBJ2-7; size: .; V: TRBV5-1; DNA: TGCGCCAGCAGCGCCCTTGCGGGGGGTCCCTACGAGCAGTACTTC; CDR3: CASSALAGGPYEQYF
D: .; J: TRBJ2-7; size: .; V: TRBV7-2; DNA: TGTGCCAGCAGCTTAGGTGGGGGGGCGATATTGGAGCAGTACTTC; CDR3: CASSLGGGAILEQYF
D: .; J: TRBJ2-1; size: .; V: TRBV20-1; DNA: TGCAGTGCCGGGCGGGATGAGCAGTTCTTC; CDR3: CSAGRDEQFF
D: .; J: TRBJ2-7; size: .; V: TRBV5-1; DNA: TGCGCCAGCGGAGAGGGCAGGACCTACGAGCAGTACTTC; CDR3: CASGEGRTYEQYF
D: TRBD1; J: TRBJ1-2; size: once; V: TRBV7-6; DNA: TGTGCCAGCAGCGACAGGGAGGAGGGCGGCTACACCTTC; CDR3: CASSDREEGGYTF
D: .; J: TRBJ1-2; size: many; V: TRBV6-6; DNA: TGTGCCAGCAGTTACATTGGAGGGTATGGCTACACCTTC; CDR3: CASSYIGGYGYTF
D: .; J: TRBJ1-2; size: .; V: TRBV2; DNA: TGTGCCAGCAACCGGGTCAACTATGGCTACACCTTC; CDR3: CASNRVNYGYTF
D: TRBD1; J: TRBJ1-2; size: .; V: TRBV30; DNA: TGTGCCTGGAGCCGGGACAGATATGGCTACACCTTC; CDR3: CAWSRDRYGYTF
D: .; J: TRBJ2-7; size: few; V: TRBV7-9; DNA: TGTGCCAGCAGCTTAGCCTCCGGGGGTACCTACGAGCAGTACTTC; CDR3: CASSLASGGTYEQYF
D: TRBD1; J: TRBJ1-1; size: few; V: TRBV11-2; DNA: TGTGCCAGCAGCTTAGTAGGGGGACAGGGGGGACCAGAAGCTTTCTTT; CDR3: CASSLVGGQGGPEAFF